The clone carrying this T cell receptor beta chain has more than one count but fewer than ten. Antigen specificity is unknown. These data originate in a study of response to subunit inactivated influenza vaccine. The V and J ends lost 3 bases and 9 bases, in that order; junction bases with no gene match: 13. The CDR3 runs 16 residues. The germline V gene has CDR1 SGHDN and CDR2 FVKESK. Using its own MiXCR run on the RT-PCR reads, TCRdb lists one record per CDR3 protein. There are just under 250,000 distinct CDR3 sequences in the sample; 12% occur only once, and 7.5% to 10% lies in the top ten. Study-wide results and caveats: Authors suggested each seasonal flu vaccination may recruit only limited numbers of new T cells.

This receptor was obtained from a man aged 50-59 years who received an inactivated influenza vaccine. The chain carries TRBV14 and TRBJ2-1; TRBD2 matches at 8 bases. The material was non-naive T cells sorted from PBMCs, obtained approximately 15 days before vaccination. This chain's CDR3 is CASSQQSGRGGIEQFF. In DNA form, the CDR3 reads TGTGCCAGCAGCCAGCAAAGCGGGAGAGGGGGGATTGAGCAGTTCTTC.